This T cell receptor (beta chain) appears in the sequencing data of a study of T cell repertoires in cytomegalovirus infection (dated by TCRdb to about 2019). Study-wide context: The HLA type of each donor mattered for the analysis, because public TCR beta signatures pointed to carriage of CMV infection along with the matching HLA type.

Points the paper makes about the study in general: In both this cohort and an independent roughly 350-donor cohort, the cumulative frequency of public TCR beta family members distinguished carriers of CMV infection plus the relevant HLA type. The ex vivo response was dominated by HLA-C-restricted CMV-specific TCR beta clonotypes, which also provided the single most frequent clonotype in two of eight donors.

Based on the germline V gene, the CDR1 and CDR2 sequences are SGHVS and FNYEAQ. CDR3 length: 14 amino acids, cysteine to phenylalanine. CDR3 DNA only is kept here, 42 bases in frame from base 1. The germline ends are 21 bases apart after V is trimmed by 5 bases and J by 11 bases. This sample was sequenced with an Illumina HiSeq 1500. TCRdb reworked the public reads: Q25 trimming with fastp, MiXCR clone assembly, productive beta chains retained. Each entry is one CDR3 protein sequence, shown with its most common DNA and genes. The sample data list more than 650,000 distinct CDR3 sequences, and approximately 34% of these were observed just once. More than 2.5% of the sample rests with the top ten. On this clonotype: Its antigen is unknown. The record has no base qualities; no much larger clone is one base away.

The V and J segments used are TRBV7-6 and TRBJ1-1, with TRBD1 as a weak D call on 6 bases. The sequenced sample was PBMCs. The TCR sequence derives from a human donor in good health (CMV status not recorded). Some clones in this sample may be carry-over from other donors' samples. The nucleotide sequence is given as TGTGCCAGCAGCCGCATCGAATGGACAGTTGGGGCTTTCTTT. Translated, it reads CASSRIEWTVGAFF.